The rows below give T cell receptor beta chains drawn from one sample of a study of PD-1 blockade in classical Hodgkin lymphoma. Some clones are missing from TCRdb's copy, which holds only in-frame ones; the method was immunoSEQ multiplex PCR. The table has about 31,000 clones, roughly 87% seen once. The sample was peripheral blood mononuclear cells (PBMCs), taken before the fourth cycle of nivolumab. These receptors came from a human donor with classical Hodgkin lymphoma. The CDR3 runs from the conserved cysteine through the conserved F or W. A D gene is named only where the DNA matches it firmly. A clone size is listed for some rows: how often the clone was seen (once, few, many), or a class if it is expanded.

TRBV18	.	.	TRBJ1-1	TGTGCCAGCTCACCACCGGACCGCATGAACACTGAAGCTTTCTTT	CASSPPDRMNTEAFF
TRBV6-1	few	.	TRBJ1-1	TGTGCCAGCAGTGAGGGCAGAAACACTGAAGCTTTCTTT	CASSEGRNTEAFF
TRBV6-1	medium-sized	.	TRBJ2-7	TGTGCCAGCAGACTCAGGGCGTGGGAGCAGTACTTC	CASRLRAWEQYF
TRBV5-4	.	.	TRBJ2-5	TGTGCCAGCAGCTTGGAGGGAAGAGAGACCCAGTACTTC	CASSLEGRETQYF
TRBV5-5	.	.	TRBJ2-1	TGTGCCAGCAGCTTGGACGAGACTAGGCCCTACAATGAGCAGTTCTTC	CASSLDETRPYNEQFF
TRBV9	.	.	TRBJ2-7	TGTGCCAGCAGCGCGAGGGGCCAGGGGGGTAGGCAGTACTTC	CASSARGQGGRQYF
TRBV7-9	.	TRBD2	TRBJ2-5	TGTGCCAGCAGCAATAGCGGGGTCCAAGAGACCCAGTACTTC	CASSNSGVQETQYF
TRBV7-2	.	TRBD2	TRBJ2-1	TGTGCCAGCAGCTTAAGGCGGGGGAATCTGTTTGAAGAGCAGTTCTTC	CASSLRRGNLFEEQFF
TRBV30	few	.	TRBJ1-5	TGTGCCTGGAGTGTAAACGGGCAGCCCCAGCATTTT	CAWSVNGQPQHF
TRBV11-2	once	TRBD2	TRBJ2-1	TGTGCCAGCAGCTTAGAAGCGGGGGATGAGCAGTTCTTC	CASSLEAGDEQFF
TRBV30	.	TRBD2	TRBJ2-2	TGTGCCCCAATCATGGTTCTAGCGGGGGACCACCGGGGAGCTGTTTTT	CAPIMVLAGDHRGAVF
TRBV9	.	.	TRBJ2-2	TGTGCCAGCAGCGTCAGGGGGGCCGGAACCGGGGAGCTGTTTTTT	CASSVRGAGTGELFF
TRBV27	.	.	TRBJ1-2	TGTGCCAGCAGTCCTAATAAAATGCCCTTCGGCTATGGCTACACCTTC	CASSPNKMPFGYGYTF
TRBV5-6	.	.	TRBJ2-2	TGTGCCAGCAGCTTCCAAGACCAGTACAGGGAGCTGTTTTTT	CASSFQDQYRELFF
TRBV6-6	.	.	TRBJ2-7	TGTGCCAGCAGTCGGACAGTAGACTACGAGCAGTACTTC	CASSRTVDYEQYF
TRBV6-1	.	.	TRBJ1-1	TGTGCCAGCATACGAAACACTGAAGCTTTCTTT	CASIRNTEAFF
TRBV6-6	.	.	TRBJ2-1	TGTGCCAGCAGTTCCCCACAGAGCCATGAGCAGTTCTTC	CASSSPQSHEQFF
TRBV7-6	.	.	TRBJ1-1	TGTGCCAGCAGCTTAGAGGGCAGGAACACTGAAGCTTTCTTT	CASSLEGRNTEAFF
TRBV19	medium-sized	.	TRBJ2-3	TGTGCCAGTAGTACCAGAAGGGACTTAGGGGGCACAGATACGCAGTATTTT	CASSTRRDLGGTDTQYF
TRBV2	.	.	TRBJ1-2	TGTGCCAGCAGAACCATAGGGGACCACTATGGCTACACCTTC	CASRTIGDHYGYTF
TRBV5-4	.	.	TRBJ2-7	TGTGCCAGCAGCTTGGGCGGCTCTCGGGCCTACGAGCAGTACTTC	CASSLGGSRAYEQYF
TRBV9	.	.	TRBJ2-3	TGTGCCAGCAGTCGAATAGCAGGCACAGATACGCAGTATTTT	CASSRIAGTDTQYF
TRBV2	once	TRBD2	TRBJ2-2	TGTGCCAGCAGTGTTAGGCGGGGGGGCACCGGGGAGCTGTTTTTT	CASSVRRGGTGELFF
TRBV7-9	.	TRBD2	TRBJ2-3	TGTGCCAGCAGCTCACGGGGCGGGGGGACAGATACGCAGTATTTT	CASSSRGGGTDTQYF
TRBV27	.	.	TRBJ1-5	TGTGCCAGCAGTTTAGCTTCTGGCAATCAGCCCCAGCATTTT	CASSLASGNQPQHF
TRBV19	.	.	TRBJ1-2	TGTGCCAGTAGTGTCCTGGGACGGATAAACTATGGCTACACCTTC	CASSVLGRINYGYTF
TRBV6-6	.	.	TRBJ1-6	TGTGCCAGCAGTACCCCCGATTCACCCCTCCACTTT	CASSTPDSPLHF